Sequencing of this T cell receptor beta chain was carried out in a study of lymphopenia after photon versus proton radiotherapy. Overall study results and limits: Better survival with proton therapy was suggested as possible, not demonstrated. Under photons, naive T cells and diversity fell while effector/memory populations rose. After the lymphocyte nadir, photon-treated repertoires showed oligoclonal expansion, especially of CD8+ Temra cells. Larger post-nadir TCR diversity loss correlated inversely with survival in deceased patients.

Profiled with immunoSEQ multiplex PCR; TCRdb holds only in-frame clones, not every one. This sample yields 25,000 to 30,000 clones, of which about 81% are seen a single time; approximately 29% belongs to the top ten. Germline V gene data show CDR1 as SGHTA and CDR2 as FQGNSA. V was clipped by 2 bases and J by 12 bases, with 17 bases between them. The CDR3 sequence is 14 residues long. With regard to this clone: Its antigen is currently unknown.

This chain links TRBV7-2 with TRBJ2-4, with D perhaps assigned TRBD1 or TRBD2 (6 bases each). The sequencing here drew on peripheral blood, taken from a patient treated with photon-based radiotherapy. The sequence derives from a man aged 45-65 years with gastric cancer. The CDR3 protein is CASSLQGGGLDQYF. The CDR3 coding sequence is TGTGCCAGCAGCTTACAAGGTGGGGGGCTTGATCAGTACTTC.